Below are 5 T cell receptor beta chains sequenced from a single sample in a study of T cells in Graves' hyperthyroidism and ophthalmopathy. From RNA transcripts, TCR beta CDR3 regions were amplified. HTBI primers were the set used in a first-round RT-PCR of the TCR CDR3. TCRdb re-called the multiplex PCR reads with MiXCR, one entry per CDR3 protein. The repertoire holds about 560,000 distinct CDR3 sequences, with around 15% as singletons. The sample consisted of blood. Every receptor here comes from a woman aged 18-35 years with Graves' hyperthyroidism.

The chain carries TRBV5-1 and TRBJ1-1, with TRBD1 matching 7 bases. In germline, CDR1 is SGHRS, CDR2 YFSETQ. V lost 4 bases and J lost 5; bases outside the gene matches: 8. This CDR3 is 14 amino acids long. The CDR3: CASSTRQGGTEAFF. CDR3 bases: TGCGCCAGCAGCACAAGACAGGGAGGGACTGAAGCTTTCTTT.

This clonotype has at least ten counts. This sequence joins TRBV11-2 and TRBJ2-1, with 13 bases that match TRBD2. This CDR3 contains 19 residues. Germline V lookup: CDR1 SGHAT, CDR2 FQNNGV. V trimming: 4 bases; J trimming: 4 bases; junction bases outside the gene matches: 13. CDR3 in amino acids: CASSSTKLAGGPAYNEQFF. The CDR3 nucleotides read TGTGCCAGCAGCTCGACCAAACTAGCGGGGGGGCCTGCGTACAATGAGCAGTTCTTC. Drawing the rest from reference TRBV11-2 and TRBJ2-1, the complete variable domain is EAGVAQSPRYKIIEKRQSVAFWCNPISGHATLYWYQQILGQGPKLLIQFQNNGVVDDSQLPKDRFSAERLKGVDSTLKIQPAKLEDSAVYLCASSSTKLAGGPAYNEQFFGPGTRLTVL.

This clonotype was detected ten times or more. This sequence joins TRBV7-2 and TRBJ2-3; D could derive from TRBD1 or TRBD2 (5 bases each). The CDR3 covers 14 residues. Trimming cost V 3 bases and J 3 bases, with 10 bases left between them. Germline loops: CDR1 SGHTA, CDR2 FQGNSA. The CDR3 region is CASSFRDATDTQYF. The CDR3 DNA is TGTGCCAGCAGCTTCCGGGACGCAACAGATACGCAGTATTTT.

The chain has TRBV29-1 and TRBJ1-4; 7 positions match TRBD1. CDR1 and CDR2 (germline): SQVTM, ANQGSEA. J lost 0 bases, V lost 5 bases, and 6 bases had no gene match. The length of the CDR3 is 15 residues. CDR3 in amino acids: CSVRTGAATNEKLFF. CDR3 DNA sequence: TGCAGCGTTAGGACAGGAGCAGCAACTAATGAAAAACTGTTTTTT.

This clonotype was observed a few times. The genes are TRBV12-3 or TRBV12-4 and TRBJ2-7; D unresolved. The CDR3 totals 13 residues. Trimming pared 3 bases from V and 5 bases from J, leaving 11 bases between. The CDR3: CASSFIGQDEQYF. In nucleotides, the CDR3 is TGTGCCAGCAGTTTCATAGGGCAGGACGAGCAGTACTTC.